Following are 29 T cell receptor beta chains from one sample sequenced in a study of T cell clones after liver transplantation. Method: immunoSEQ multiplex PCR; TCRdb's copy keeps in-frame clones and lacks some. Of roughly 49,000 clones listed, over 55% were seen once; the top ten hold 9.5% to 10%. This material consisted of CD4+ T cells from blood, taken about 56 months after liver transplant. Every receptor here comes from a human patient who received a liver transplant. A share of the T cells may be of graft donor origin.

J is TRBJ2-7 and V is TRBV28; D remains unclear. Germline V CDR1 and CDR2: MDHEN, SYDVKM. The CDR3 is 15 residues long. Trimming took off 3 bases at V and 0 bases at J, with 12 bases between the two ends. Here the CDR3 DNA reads TGTGCCAGCAGTTTTTCGTATGGTAGCTCCTACGAGCAGTACTTC. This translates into CASSFSYGSSYEQYF.

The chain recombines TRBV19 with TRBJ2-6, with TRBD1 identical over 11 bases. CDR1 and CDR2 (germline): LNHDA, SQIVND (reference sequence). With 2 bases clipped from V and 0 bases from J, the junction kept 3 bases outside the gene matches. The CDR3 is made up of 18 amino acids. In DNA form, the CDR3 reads TGTGCCAGTAGTATAAGAGGGACAGGGGGCTCTGGGGCCAACGTCCTGACTTTC. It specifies CASSIRGTGGSGANVLTF.

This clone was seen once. CDR3 region: CASIQLRDRIYEQYF. CDR3 nucleotide sequence: TGTGCCAGCATCCAACTCCGGGACAGAATCTACGAGCAGTACTTC. V gene TRBV11-2 combines with J gene TRBJ2-7, with 7 bases aligning to TRBD1. Germline V gene data show CDR1 as SGHAT and CDR2 as FQNNGV. This CDR3 has 15 amino acids. V dropped 7 bases and J dropped 3; count of bases not matched to a gene: 12.

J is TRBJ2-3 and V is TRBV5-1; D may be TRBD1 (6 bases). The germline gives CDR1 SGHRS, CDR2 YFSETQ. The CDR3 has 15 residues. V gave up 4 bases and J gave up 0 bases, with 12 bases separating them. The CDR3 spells CASSTGQFSTDTQYF. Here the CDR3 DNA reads TGCGCCAGCAGCACCGGACAGTTTAGCACAGATACGCAGTATTTT.

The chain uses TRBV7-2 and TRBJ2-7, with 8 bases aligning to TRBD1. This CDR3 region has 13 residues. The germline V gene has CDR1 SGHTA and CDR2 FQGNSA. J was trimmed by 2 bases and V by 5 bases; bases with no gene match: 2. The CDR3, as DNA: TGTGCCAGCAGCCCGGACAGGGCCTACGAGCAGTACTTC. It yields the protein CASSPDRAYEQYF.

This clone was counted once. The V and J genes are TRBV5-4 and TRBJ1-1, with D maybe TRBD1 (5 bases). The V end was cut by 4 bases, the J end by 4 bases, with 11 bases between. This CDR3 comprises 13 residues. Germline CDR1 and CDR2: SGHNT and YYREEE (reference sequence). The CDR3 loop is CASSPAGGTEAFF. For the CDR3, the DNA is TGTGCCAGCAGCCCCGCTGGGGGCACTGAAGCTTTCTTT. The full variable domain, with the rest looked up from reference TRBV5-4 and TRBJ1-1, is ETGVTQSPTHLIKTRGQQVTLRCSSQSGHNTVSWYQQALGQGPQFIFQYYREEENGRGNFPPRFSGLQFPNYSSELNVNALELDDSALYLCASSPAGGTEAFFGQGTRLTVV.

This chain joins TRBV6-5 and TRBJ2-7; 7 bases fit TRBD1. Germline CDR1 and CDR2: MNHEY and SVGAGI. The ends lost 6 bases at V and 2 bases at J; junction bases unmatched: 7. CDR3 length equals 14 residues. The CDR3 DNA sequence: TGTGCCAGCAGCAGGGACAGAACAACCTACGAGCAGTACTTC. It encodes CASSRDRTTYEQYF.

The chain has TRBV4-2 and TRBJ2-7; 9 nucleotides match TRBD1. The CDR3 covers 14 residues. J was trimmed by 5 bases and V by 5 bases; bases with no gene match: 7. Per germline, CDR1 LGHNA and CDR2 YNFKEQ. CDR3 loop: CASSIGTGPDEQYF. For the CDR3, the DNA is TGTGCCAGCAGCATCGGGACAGGGCCTGACGAGCAGTACTTC.

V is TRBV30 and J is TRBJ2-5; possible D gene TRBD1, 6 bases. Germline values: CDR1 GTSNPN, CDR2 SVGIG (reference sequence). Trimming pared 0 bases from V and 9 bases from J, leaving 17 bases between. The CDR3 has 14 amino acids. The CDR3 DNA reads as TGTGCCTGGAGTGTAACCAGGGGAAAAGGATCCCAGTACTTC. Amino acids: CAWSVTRGKGSQYF.

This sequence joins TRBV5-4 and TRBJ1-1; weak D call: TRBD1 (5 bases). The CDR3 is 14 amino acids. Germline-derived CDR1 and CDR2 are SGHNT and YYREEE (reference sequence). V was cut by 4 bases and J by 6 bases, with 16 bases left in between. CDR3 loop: CASSIGTPGPEAFF. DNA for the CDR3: TGTGCCAGCAGCATCGGGACCCCCGGCCCTGAAGCTTTCTTT.

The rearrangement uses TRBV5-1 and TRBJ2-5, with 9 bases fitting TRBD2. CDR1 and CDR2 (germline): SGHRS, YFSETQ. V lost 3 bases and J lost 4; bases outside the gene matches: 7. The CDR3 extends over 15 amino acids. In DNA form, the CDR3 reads TGCGCCAGCAGCTCTTTAGCGGGGGAGGGAGAGACCCAGTACTTC. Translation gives CASSSLAGEGETQYF.

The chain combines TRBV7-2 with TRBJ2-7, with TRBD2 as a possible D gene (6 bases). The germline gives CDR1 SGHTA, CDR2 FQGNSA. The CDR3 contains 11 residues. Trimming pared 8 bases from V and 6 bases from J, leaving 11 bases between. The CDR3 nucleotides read TGTGCCAGCGGCGGGGAGGTCGAGCAGTACTTC. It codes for CASGGEVEQYF.

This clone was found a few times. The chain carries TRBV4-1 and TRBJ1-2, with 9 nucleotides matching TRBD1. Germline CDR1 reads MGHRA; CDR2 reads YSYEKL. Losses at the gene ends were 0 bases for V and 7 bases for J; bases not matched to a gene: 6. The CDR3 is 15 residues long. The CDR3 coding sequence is TGCGCCAGCAGCCAAGAACGGGGACAGGGTCGTGGCTACACCTTC. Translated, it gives CASSQERGQGRGYTF.

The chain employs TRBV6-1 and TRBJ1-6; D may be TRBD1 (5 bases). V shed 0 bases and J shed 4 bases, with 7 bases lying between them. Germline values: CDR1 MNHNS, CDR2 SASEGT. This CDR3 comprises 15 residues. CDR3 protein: CASSEARAYNSPLHF. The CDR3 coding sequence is TGTGCCAGCAGTGAAGCCAGGGCATATAATTCACCCCTCCACTTT.

CDR3 protein: CASSVALTTGGSDGYTF. Written as DNA, the CDR3 is TGTGCCAGCAGCGTAGCCCTTACGACAGGAGGGTCCGATGGCTACACCTTC. The chain links TRBV9 to TRBJ1-2; weak D call: TRBD1 (6 bases). V lost 0 bases and J 6 bases, leaving 21 bases between the germline ends. Germline CDR1 is SGDLS and CDR2 is YYNGEE. CDR3 length equals 17 residues.

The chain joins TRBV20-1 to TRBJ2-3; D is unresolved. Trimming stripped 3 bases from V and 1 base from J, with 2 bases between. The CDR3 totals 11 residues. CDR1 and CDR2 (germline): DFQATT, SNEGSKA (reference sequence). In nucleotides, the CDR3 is TGCAGTGCTAGCGGCACAGATACGCAGTATTTT. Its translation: CSASGTDTQYF.

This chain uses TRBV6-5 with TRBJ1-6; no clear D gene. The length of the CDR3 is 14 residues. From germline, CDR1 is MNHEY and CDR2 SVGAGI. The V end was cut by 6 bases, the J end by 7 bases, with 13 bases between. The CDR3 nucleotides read TGTGCCAGCAGCGACGGACGGGAAAATTCACCCCTCCACTTT. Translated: CASSDGRENSPLHF.

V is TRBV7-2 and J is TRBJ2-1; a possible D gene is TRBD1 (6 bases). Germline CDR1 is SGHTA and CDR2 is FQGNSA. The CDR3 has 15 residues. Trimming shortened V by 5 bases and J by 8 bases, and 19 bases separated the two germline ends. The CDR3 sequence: CASSPGQQGRHEQFF. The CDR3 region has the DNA TGTGCCAGCAGCCCCGGCCAACAGGGCAGGCATGAGCAGTTCTTC.

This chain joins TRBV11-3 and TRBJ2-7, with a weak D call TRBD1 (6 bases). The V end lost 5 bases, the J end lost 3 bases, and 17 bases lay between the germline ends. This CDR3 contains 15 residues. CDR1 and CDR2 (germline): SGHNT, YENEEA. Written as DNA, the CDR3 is TGTGCCAGCAGCCCCGCCTCGGACAGAGGCTACGAGCAGTACTTC. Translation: CASSPASDRGYEQYF.

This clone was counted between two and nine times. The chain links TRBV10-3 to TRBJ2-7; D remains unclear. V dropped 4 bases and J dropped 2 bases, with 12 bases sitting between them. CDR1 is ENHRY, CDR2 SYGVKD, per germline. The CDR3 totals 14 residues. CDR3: CAISGGSPTYEQYF. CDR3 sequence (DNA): TGTGCCATCAGTGGAGGTAGCCCTACCTACGAGCAGTACTTC.

The DNA for the CDR3 is TGCGCCAGCAGTCGTACAGGGGTTACGAGCAATCAGCCCCAGCATTTT. Translated: CASSRTGVTSNQPQHF. V is TRBV10-2 and J is TRBJ1-5; 7 nucleotides match TRBD1. Trimming removed 5 bases from V and 1 base from J; junction bases left unmatched: 8. The CDR3 is 16 residues long. Germline V CDR1 and CDR2: WSHSY, SAAADI.

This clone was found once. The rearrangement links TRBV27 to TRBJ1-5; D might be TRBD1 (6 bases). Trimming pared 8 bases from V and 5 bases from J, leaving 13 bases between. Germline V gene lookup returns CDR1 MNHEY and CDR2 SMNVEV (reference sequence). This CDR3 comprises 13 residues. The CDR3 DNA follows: TGTGCCAGCTCCAAGGGGGTGGATCAGCCCCAGCATTTT. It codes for CASSKGVDQPQHF.

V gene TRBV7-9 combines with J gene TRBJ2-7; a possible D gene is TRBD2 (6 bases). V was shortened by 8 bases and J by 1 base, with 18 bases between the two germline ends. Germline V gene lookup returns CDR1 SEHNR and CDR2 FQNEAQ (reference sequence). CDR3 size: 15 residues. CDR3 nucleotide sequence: TGTGCCAGCTTGGAGGGGAGGACGGATTCCTACGAGCAGTACTTC. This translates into CASLEGRTDSYEQYF. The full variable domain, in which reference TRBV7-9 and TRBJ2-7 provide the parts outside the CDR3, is DTGVSQNPRHKITKRGQNVTFRCDPISEHNRLYWYRQTLGQGPEFLTYFQNEAQLEKSRLLSDRFSAERPKGSFSTLEIQRTEQGDSAMYLCASLEGRTDSYEQYFGPGTRLTVT.

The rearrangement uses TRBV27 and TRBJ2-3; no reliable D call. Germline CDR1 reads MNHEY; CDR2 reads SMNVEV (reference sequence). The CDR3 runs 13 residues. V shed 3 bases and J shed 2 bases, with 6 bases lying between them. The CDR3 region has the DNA TGTGCCAGCAGTTTCCGCCTCACAGATACGCAGTATTTT. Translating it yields CASSFRLTDTQYF.

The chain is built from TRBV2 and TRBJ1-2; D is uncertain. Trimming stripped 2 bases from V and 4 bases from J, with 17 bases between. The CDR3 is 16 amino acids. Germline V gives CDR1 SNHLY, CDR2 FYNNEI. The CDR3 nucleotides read TGTGCCAGCAGTGAACGGGCCATCCTAAACGGCTATGGCTACACCTTC. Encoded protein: CASSERAILNGYGYTF. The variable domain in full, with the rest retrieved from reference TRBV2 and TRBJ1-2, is EPEVTQTPSHQVTQMGQEVILRCVPISNHLYFYWYRQILGQKVEFLVSFYNNEISEKSEIFDDQFSVERPDGSNFTLKIRSTKLEDSAMYFCASSERAILNGYGYTFGSGTRLTVV.

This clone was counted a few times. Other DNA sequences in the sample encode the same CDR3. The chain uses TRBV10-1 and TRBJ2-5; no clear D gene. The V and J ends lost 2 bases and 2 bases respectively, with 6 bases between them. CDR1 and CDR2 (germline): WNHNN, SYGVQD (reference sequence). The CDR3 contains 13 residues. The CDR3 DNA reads TGCGCCAGCAGTGAGGCTCTACAAGAGACCCAGTACTTC. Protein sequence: CASSEALQETQYF.

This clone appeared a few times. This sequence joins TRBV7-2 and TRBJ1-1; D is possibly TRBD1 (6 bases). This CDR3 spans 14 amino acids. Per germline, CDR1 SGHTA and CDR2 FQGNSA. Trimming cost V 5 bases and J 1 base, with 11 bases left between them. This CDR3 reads CASSHRERNTEAFF. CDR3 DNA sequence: TGTGCCAGCAGCCACAGGGAGAGGAACACTGAAGCTTTCTTT.

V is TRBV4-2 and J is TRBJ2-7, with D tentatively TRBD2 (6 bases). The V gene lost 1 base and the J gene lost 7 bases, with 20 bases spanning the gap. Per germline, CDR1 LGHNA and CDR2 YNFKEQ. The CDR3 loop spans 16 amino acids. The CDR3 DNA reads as TGTGCCAGCAGCCAAGCCTCCGGGACTGGGTCCGGAGAGCAGTACTTC. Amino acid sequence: CASSQASGTGSGEQYF.

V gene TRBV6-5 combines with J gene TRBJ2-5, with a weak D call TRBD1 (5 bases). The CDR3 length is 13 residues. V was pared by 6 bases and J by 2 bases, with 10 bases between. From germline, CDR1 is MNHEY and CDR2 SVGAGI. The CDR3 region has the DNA TGTGCCAGCAGGTGGGGCCCACAAGAGACCCAGTACTTC. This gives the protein CASRWGPQETQYF.